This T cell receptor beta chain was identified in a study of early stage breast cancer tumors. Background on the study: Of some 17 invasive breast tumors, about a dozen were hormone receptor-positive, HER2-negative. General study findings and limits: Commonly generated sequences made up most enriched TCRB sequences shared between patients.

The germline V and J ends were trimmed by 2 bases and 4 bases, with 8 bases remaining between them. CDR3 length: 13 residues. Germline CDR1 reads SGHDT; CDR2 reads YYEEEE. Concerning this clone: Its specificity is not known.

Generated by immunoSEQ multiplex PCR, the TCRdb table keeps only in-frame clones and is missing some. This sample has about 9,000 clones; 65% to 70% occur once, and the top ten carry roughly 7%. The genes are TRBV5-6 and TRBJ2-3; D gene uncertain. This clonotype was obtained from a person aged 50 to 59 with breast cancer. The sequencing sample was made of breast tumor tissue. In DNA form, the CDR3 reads TGTGCCAGCAGCTTAGAAGAGGCAGATACGCAGTATTTT. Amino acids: CASSLEEADTQYF.